Described below is a single T cell receptor (beta chain) sequence and its context. Its matching antigen is unknown. This specimen belongs to a study of beta chain features in type 1 diabetes. General study findings and limits: Type 1 diabetes patients had VDJ junctions that carried fewer insertions and more deletions.

Trimming took 0 bases from V and 0 from J; bases not matched to a gene: 10. Looked up from germline, CDR1 is MNHEY and CDR2 is SMNVEV (reference sequence). The CDR3 totals 19 residues. Of the isolated RNA, all was reverse transcribed, and so the sequenced material was expressed TCRB transcripts. TCRdb keeps only in-frame clones here, not all; method: immunoSEQ multiplex PCR. The sample lists 350,000 to 450,000 clones, about 15% occurring once. The chain joins TRBV27 to TRBJ2-4; 8 bases are shared with TRBD2. Sequencing was performed on naive CD4+ T cells from blood. The receptor was derived from a man aged 25-45 years in good health. CDR3 nucleotides: TGTGCCAGCAGTTTATCCCCGGGAGGGGTACGGGTAGCCAAAAACATTCAGTACTTC. Translated: CASSLSPGGVRVAKNIQYF.